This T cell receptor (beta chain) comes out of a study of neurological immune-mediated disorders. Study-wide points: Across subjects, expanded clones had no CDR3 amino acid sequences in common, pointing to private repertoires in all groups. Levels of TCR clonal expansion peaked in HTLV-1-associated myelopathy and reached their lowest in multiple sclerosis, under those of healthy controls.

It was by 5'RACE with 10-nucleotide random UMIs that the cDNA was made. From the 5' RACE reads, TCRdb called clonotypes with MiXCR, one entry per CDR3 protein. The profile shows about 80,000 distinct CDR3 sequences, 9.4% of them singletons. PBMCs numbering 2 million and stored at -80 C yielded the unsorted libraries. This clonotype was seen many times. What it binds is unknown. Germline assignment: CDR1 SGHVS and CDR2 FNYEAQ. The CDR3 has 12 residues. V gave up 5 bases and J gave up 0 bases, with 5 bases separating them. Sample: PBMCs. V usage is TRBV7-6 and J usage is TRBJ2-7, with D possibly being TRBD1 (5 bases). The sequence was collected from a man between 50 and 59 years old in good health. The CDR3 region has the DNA TGTGCCAGCAGCAGGGGCTCCTACGAGCAGTACTTC. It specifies CASSRGSYEQYF.